Following are 10 T cell receptor beta chains from one sample sequenced in a study of spatial heterogeneity in lung cancer. From the 5' RACE reads, TCRdb called clonotypes with MiXCR, one entry per CDR3 protein. The repertoire holds 50,000 or so distinct CDR3 sequences, with approximately 12% as singletons. The time point denotes: sample taken at primary tumor resection. Whole RNA was taken from tumor, nontumor lung or frozen PBMC; it was then sequenced unsorted. Material: PBMCs, obtained at surgery. These receptors all come from a female donor with early-stage non-small cell lung cancer.

The V and J genes are TRBV7-8 and TRBJ2-5; no definite D call. CDR1 is SGHVS, CDR2 FQNEAQ, per germline. The CDR3 is 16 amino acids. The ends were cut back, 5 bases at V and 5 bases at J, with 21 bases in the middle. The CDR3 coding sequence is TGTGCCAGCAGCCCTCCTGGATCCCCCGTTAGGGAGACCCAGTACTTC. It is translated as CASSPPGSPVRETQYF.

This clonotype was observed a handful of times. The J gene is TRBJ2-7, the V gene TRBV6-6; 11 positions agree with TRBD2. This CDR3 is built from 15 residues. After removal of 5 bases from V and 0 bases from J, the junction contained 3 bases not matched to a gene. Germline loops: CDR1 MNHNY, CDR2 SVGAGI (reference sequence). The CDR3 reads CASSTSGGSSYEQYF. CDR3 DNA sequence: TGTGCCAGCAGTACTAGCGGGGGAAGCTCCTACGAGCAGTACTTC.

Only a few counts were recorded for this clonotype. The rearrangement joins TRBV7-2 to TRBJ2-5; D gene ambiguous. Trimming took off 6 bases at V and 9 bases at J, with 20 bases between the two ends. This CDR3 contains 14 residues. The germline V gene encodes CDR1 SGHTA and CDR2 FQGNSA. CDR3 amino acids: CASSPNSPQGAQYF. The CDR3 DNA is TGTGCCAGCAGTCCAAACTCGCCCCAAGGAGCCCAGTACTTC.

This clonotype was seen at least ten times. The rearrangement uses TRBV20-1 and TRBJ2-7; 8 nucleotides align to TRBD1. The CDR3 has 15 amino acids. From germline, CDR1 is DFQATT and CDR2 SNEGSKA (reference sequence). V gave up 6 bases and J gave up 4 bases; unmatched junction bases: 14. CDR3 sequence (DNA): TGCAGTGCCAGATCCGCTCAGGGGGCGCGATACGAGCAGTACTTC. It codes for CSARSAQGARYEQYF.

V gene TRBV20-1 combines with J gene TRBJ1-6; 7 nucleotides match TRBD1. CDR1 and CDR2 from the germline V gene are DFQATT and SNEGSKA (reference sequence). Trimming at V came to 3 bases and at J to 7 bases, leaving 3 bases not matched to a gene. This CDR3 comprises 13 residues. In nucleotides, the CDR3 is TGCAGTGCTAGGCAGGGGGTGAATTCACCCCTCCACTTT. The encoded protein is CSARQGVNSPLHF.

There are a few counts of this clonotype. J is TRBJ1-5 and V is TRBV15; D is uncertain. Germline lookup yields CDR1 LNHNV and CDR2 YYDKDF (reference sequence). This CDR3 is 14 amino acids long. The V end was cut by 0 bases, the J end by 1 base, with 4 bases between. The DNA of the CDR3 is TGTGCCACCAGCAGAGACTACAGCAATCAGCCCCAGCATTTT. Its translation: CATSRDYSNQPQHF.

In its sample, this clonotype was seen a few times. The chain joins TRBV7-2 to TRBJ1-3, with a tentative D call TRBD1 (5 bases). The CDR3 runs 14 residues. Germline V gene lookup returns CDR1 SGHTA and CDR2 FQGNSA. The V and J ends lost 5 bases and 8 bases respectively, with 16 bases between them. This CDR3 reads CASSPGPLGDTIYF. The CDR3 nucleotides read TGTGCCAGCAGCCCGGGACCCCTCGGAGACACCATATATTTT.

This clonotype turned up a few times. The chain combines TRBV19 with TRBJ1-5; D call uncertain. This CDR3 comprises 15 residues. Germline-derived CDR1 and CDR2 are LNHDA and SQIVND (reference sequence). Trimming removed 5 bases from V and 0 bases from J, with 11 bases in between. The CDR3 region has the DNA TGTGCCAGTAGTGTGAACATCTATAGCAATCAGCCCCAGCATTTT. Amino acid sequence: CASSVNIYSNQPQHF.

This clonotype was observed a handful of times. V gene TRBV20-1 combines with J gene TRBJ1-1, with D possibly matching TRBD1 (6 bases). V lost 1 base, J lost 0 bases, and 12 bases lay in between. In germline, CDR1 is DFQATT, CDR2 SNEGSKA (reference sequence). The CDR3 contains 15 residues. The CDR3 nucleotides read TGCAGTGCTAGAGTGGGGGGCGGGGTGAACACTGAAGCTTTCTTT. It codes for CSARVGGGVNTEAFF.

The chain couples TRBV9 to TRBJ2-2; the match to TRBD1 covers 8 bases. This CDR3 is 15 amino acids long. The trim removed 4 bases at V and 4 bases at J, leaving 6 bases unmatched. Per germline, CDR1 SGDLS and CDR2 YYNGEE. The CDR3 protein is CASSSAQGATGELFF. As DNA, the CDR3 is TGTGCCAGCAGCTCAGCTCAGGGGGCCACCGGGGAGCTGTTTTTT.